This T cell receptor (beta chain) was obtained from a study of T cells in Graves' hyperthyroidism and ophthalmopathy. The sample holds a few counts of this clonotype. In germline, CDR1 is ENHRY, CDR2 SYGVKD. CDR3 length: 15 amino acids. V was cut by 0 bases and J by 1 base, with 8 bases left in between. RNA transcripts provided the source from which TCR beta CDR3 regions were amplified. TCR CDR3 regions were first amplified by RT-PCR with HTBI primers. TCRdb reanalysed the multiplex PCR reads using MiXCR and keeps one entry per CDR3 protein. The profile shows around 380,000 distinct CDR3 sequences, 13% of them singletons.

The gene calls are TRBV10-3 and TRBJ2-3; D not certain. This clonotype originated in a man aged 25-40 years with Graves' hyperthyroidism that later progressed to Graves' ophthalmopathy. Sequencing was carried out using blood. CDR3 amino acids: CAISESKTGTDTQYF. The CDR3, as DNA: TGTGCCATCAGTGAGTCGAAAACGGGCACAGATACGCAGTATTTT.